These T cell receptor beta chains were read from a single sample in a study of shared clonotypes between healthy human individuals. Assay used: immunoSEQ multiplex PCR; TCRdb lists only in-frame clones, some missing. This sample has 1.6 million or so clones, with approximately 98.5% found just once. Input material: naive CD4+ T cells sorted from blood. Receptors were obtained from a man aged 25-45 years in good health. Both conserved end residues are trimmed from each CDR3. Fields, in order: V gene, CDR3 protein.

TRBV7-2,ASSSYRGTGELF
TRBV20-1,SARDAYEQY
TRBV15,ATSREVGRSYEQY
TRBV9,ASSAYRGPVGSYNEQF
TRBV18,ASSPKQGGETEAF
TRBV9,ASSVGPGTGRAEAF
TRBV29-1,SVEEIFGTRRHEQY
TRBV6-1,ASSEGVNGYEQY
TRBV6-1,ASNRGVRTEAF
TRBV7-3,ASSTGLAGGVGETQY
TRBV4-1,ASSQGLSGRITGEQY
TRBV5-4,ASSLVAGPPDTQY
TRBV2,ASSDGQGQAEKLF
TRBV7-3,ASSFGGQGYEQY
TRBV7-2,ASSLEGTGLNQPQH
TRBV5-1,ASSSTVLTGELF
TRBV11-2,ASSLGIRAPGTEAF
TRBV28,ASSSGPAGGQF
TRBV6-4,ASSGEAGYNEQF
TRBV6-5,ASSDRYRDNEQF
TRBV7-8,ASSLEGQYSNQPQH
TRBV2,ASSGRDRGPGEKLF
TRBV11-3,ASSAGQGSYEQY
TRBV6-5,ASRRQGAGDTQY
TRBV2,ASRGLAFPDTQY
TRBV7-2,ASSLGHSGNTIY
TRBV5-4,ASSLAKGTDTQY
TRBV4-3,ASSQTRVDYGYT
TRBV13,ASSLNWATPHEQY
TRBV7-8,ASNSEGRAGFAYNEQF
TRBV29-1,SVPKIRLRRGIQY
TRBV7-2,ASSRAGAGTYNEQF